These 5 T cell receptor beta chains originate from one sample sequenced in a study of beta chain features in type 1 diabetes. Since all of the isolated RNA was reverse transcribed, expressed TCRB transcripts were what got sequenced. TCRdb keeps only in-frame clones here, not all; method: immunoSEQ multiplex PCR. The table includes about 470,000 clones, around 30% detected once. Sequenced sample: naive CD4+ T cells from blood. These receptors originate from a man aged 18 to 30 in good health.

V and J are TRBV5-1 and TRBJ2-1; D gene unclear. CDR3 length: 16 amino acids. The germline V gene has CDR1 SGHRS and CDR2 YFSETQ. Trimming stripped 5 bases from V and 0 bases from J, with 15 bases between. The CDR3 protein is CASSSTSLSSYNEQFF. The CDR3 nucleotides read TGCGCCAGCAGTTCAACCAGCCTGAGCTCCTACAATGAGCAGTTCTTC. Supplemented by reference TRBV5-1 and TRBJ2-1, the full variable domain reads KAGVTQTPRYLIKTRGQQVTLSCSPISGHRSVSWYQQTPGQGLQFLFEYFSETQRNKGNFPGRFSGRQFSNSRSEMNVSTLELGDSALYLCASSSTSLSSYNEQFFGPGTRLTVL.

This clone has only a few counts. V is TRBV9 and J is TRBJ1-2; TRBD1 agrees at 7 bases. Germline-derived CDR1 and CDR2 are SGDLS and YYNGEE. CDR3 length equals 13 residues. The J segment lost 6 bases and the V segment lost 0 bases, leaving 2 bases of the junction unmatched. The CDR3 DNA reads TGTGCCAGCAGCGTAGCGGACAGGCATGGCTACACCTTC. Its translation: CASSVADRHGYTF.

In this sample, this clone turned up a few times. The chain is built from TRBV25-1 and TRBJ2-1; 8 bases are a match to TRBD1. The J segment lost 4 bases and the V segment lost 4 bases, leaving 0 bases of the junction unmatched. This CDR3 contains 13 residues. Germline V gene lookup returns CDR1 MGHDK and CDR2 SYGVNS. CDR3 DNA: TGTGCCAGCAGTGGACAGGGGTACAATGAGCAGTTCTTC. It translates to CASSGQGYNEQFF.

This chain joins TRBV15 and TRBJ2-7; 8 bases are a match to TRBD2. Germline CDR1 is LNHNV and CDR2 is YYDKDF (reference sequence). The CDR3 consists of 16 residues. Unmatched junction bases numbered 7, after V lost 0 bases and J lost 3 bases. The CDR3 DNA follows: TGTGCCACCAGCAGAGATGTTATACGGGAGGGCTACGAGCAGTACTTC. Translating gives CATSRDVIREGYEQYF.

The chain is built from TRBV18 and TRBJ2-3; D may be TRBD1 (6 bases). CDR3 length: 16 amino acids. Germline V gene sequence: CDR1 KGHSH, CDR2 LQKENI. V was shortened by 5 bases and J by 2 bases, with 17 bases between the two germline ends. The CDR3 reads CASSAQGPGVTDTQYF. The CDR3 DNA sequence: TGTGCCAGCTCAGCACAGGGTCCCGGAGTCACAGATACGCAGTATTTT.